The 8 T cell receptor beta chains below come from one sample, sequenced in a study of T cells in Graves' hyperthyroidism and ophthalmopathy. TCR beta CDR3 region amplification was performed from RNA transcripts. TCR CDR3 regions were first amplified by RT-PCR with HTBI primers. TCRdb itself ran the multiplex PCR reads through MiXCR, one entry per CDR3 protein. This sample has about 720,000 distinct CDR3 sequences, with roughly 15% found just once. Sample: blood. The receptors come from a man aged 18 to 29 with Graves' hyperthyroidism.

This chain links TRBV5-4 with TRBJ2-5, with D tentatively TRBD2 (6 bases). V was pared by 5 bases and J by 13 bases, with 15 bases between. CDR1 SGHNT and CDR2 YYREEE come from the germline V gene (reference sequence). There are 11 residues in the CDR3. The CDR3 is CASSWDSRGYF. DNA of the CDR3: TGTGCCAGCAGTTGGGACTCCCGTGGGTACTTC.

This clonotype was seen more than once but under ten times. This rearrangement joins TRBV2 to TRBJ1-4, with TRBD1 matching 9 bases. V lost 6 bases and J lost 7; bases outside the gene matches: 6. This CDR3 has 14 amino acids. From germline, CDR1 is SNHLY and CDR2 FYNNEI. The chain's CDR3 is CASRDRGSSEKLFF. The CDR3 DNA reads TGTGCCAGCAGGGACAGGGGATCTAGTGAAAAACTGTTTTTT.

This clonotype was detected ten times or more. In nucleotides, the CDR3 is TGTGCCAGCACCAAGGACCCGAGTCAGCCCCAGCATTTT. Protein sequence: CASTKDPSQPQHF. The chain joins TRBV28 to TRBJ1-5, with D hard to call. This CDR3 is built from 13 residues. The V gene lost 7 bases and the J gene lost 6 bases, with 13 bases spanning the gap. Looked up from germline, CDR1 is MDHEN and CDR2 is SYDVKM.

V gene TRBV9 combines with J gene TRBJ2-1; maybe TRBD2 (5 bases). CDR3 length: 15 residues. V shed 5 bases and J shed 5 bases, with 17 bases lying between them. Germline V CDR1 and CDR2: SGDLS, YYNGEE. The CDR3 loop is CASSAGGSKHNEQFF. The CDR3 DNA sequence: TGTGCCAGCAGTGCGGGTGGTTCTAAGCACAATGAGCAGTTCTTC.

This clonotype was detected a few times. V and J are TRBV20-1 and TRBJ2-2, with no clear D. The V gene's germline CDR1 is DFQATT and CDR2 SNEGSKA (reference sequence). The CDR3 length is 14 residues. V was clipped by 5 bases and J by 8 bases, with 18 bases between them. In DNA form, the CDR3 reads TGCAGTGCTTTACCCAGATCTTCCGGGGGGGAGCTGTTTTTT. It translates to CSALPRSSGGELFF.

The V gene is TRBV20-1, the J gene TRBJ2-1, with 7 bases lining up with TRBD1. Germline V CDR1 and CDR2: DFQATT, SNEGSKA (reference sequence). This CDR3 has 15 amino acids. V was pared by 6 bases and J by 4 bases, with 12 bases of the junction left unmatched. The CDR3 spells CSARRPGTDYNEQFF. DNA of the CDR3: TGCAGTGCCCGTCGTCCCGGGACAGATTACAATGAGCAGTTCTTC.

This clonotype has ten or more counts. The gene calls are TRBV5-8 and TRBJ2-1, with 13 bases lining up with TRBD2. CDR1 is SGHTS, CDR2 YDEGEE, per germline. The CDR3 spans 16 residues. V lost 4 bases and J lost 2; bases outside the gene matches: 3. The CDR3 here is CASSHGLAGAYNEQFF. Here the CDR3 DNA reads TGTGCCAGCAGCCACGGACTAGCGGGAGCCTACAATGAGCAGTTCTTC.

Only a few counts were recorded for this clonotype. The genes are TRBV7-8 and TRBJ2-1, with a weak D call TRBD2 (5 bases). The CDR3 runs 16 residues. The V gene lost 2 bases and the J gene lost 5 bases, with 16 bases spanning the gap. CDR1 SGHVS and CDR2 FQNEAQ come from the germline V gene. CDR3 protein: CASSLLGDYSHNEQFF. The CDR3, as DNA: TGTGCCAGCAGCTTATTAGGTGACTACTCTCACAATGAGCAGTTCTTC.